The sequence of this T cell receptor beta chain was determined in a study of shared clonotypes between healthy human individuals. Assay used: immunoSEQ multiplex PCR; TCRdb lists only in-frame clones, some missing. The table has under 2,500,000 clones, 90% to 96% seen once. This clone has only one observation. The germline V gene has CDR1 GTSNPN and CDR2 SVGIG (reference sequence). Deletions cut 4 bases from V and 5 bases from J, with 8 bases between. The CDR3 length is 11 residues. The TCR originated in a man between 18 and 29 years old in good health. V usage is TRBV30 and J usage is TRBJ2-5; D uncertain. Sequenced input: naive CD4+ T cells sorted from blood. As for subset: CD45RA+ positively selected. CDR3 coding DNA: TGTGCCTGGACGGCGGCGGAGACCCAGTACTTC. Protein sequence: CAWTAAETQYF.